This TCR beta chain is from a study of blood T cell repertoires in COVID-19. Study background: Specimens from acute and convalescent COVID-19 originated in the United States, Italy and Spain.

Deletions cut 3 bases from V and 4 bases from J, with 15 bases between. The germline V gene encodes CDR1 ENHRY and CDR2 SYGVKD. The CDR3 has 15 residues. How the authors handled the data: The assay estimated nucleated cells by amplifying reference gene primers. TCRdb's copy holds only in-frame clones and misses some; the assay was immunoSEQ multiplex PCR. Clone size and V and J calls were adopted from that table, with D and trimming inferred from the DNA. Found here are more than 95,000 clones, around four fifths of them singletons; the top ten hold 20% to 30%. The specimen was peripheral blood. This TCR was sampled from a human donor in a cohort sampled during active COVID-19. This rearrangement joins TRBV10-3 to TRBJ2-5; D is ambiguous. In DNA, the CDR3 is TGTGCCATCAGTGAACAACAAGTTTTTCGAGAGACCCAGTACTTC. Protein sequence: CAISEQQVFRETQYF.